This passage covers 32 T cell receptor beta chains from one sample sequenced in a study of beta chain features in type 1 diabetes. Reverse transcription of all isolated RNA meant that expressed TCRB transcripts were sequenced. Libraries were prepared by immunoSEQ multiplex PCR; TCRdb keeps only in-frame clonotypes and omits some of them. The sample consists of hundreds of thousands of clones, roughly 13% of them appearing once. The specimen sequenced was naive CD4+ T cells from blood. Every receptor here comes from a man aged 18 to 35 in good health.

This chain joins TRBV11-2 and TRBJ1-2; possible D gene TRBD1, 5 bases. Trimming stripped 2 bases from V and 3 bases from J, with 13 bases between. Per germline, CDR1 SGHAT and CDR2 FQNNGV. This CDR3 has 15 amino acids. Here the CDR3 reads CASSLSGRVDYGYTF. CDR3 in DNA: TGTGCCAGCAGCTTATCAGGCAGGGTGGACTATGGCTACACCTTC. Full variable domain (missing parts from reference TRBV11-2 and TRBJ1-2): EAGVAQSPRYKIIEKRQSVAFWCNPISGHATLYWYQQILGQGPKLLIQFQNNGVVDDSQLPKDRFSAERLKGVDSTLKIQPAKLEDSAVYLCASSLSGRVDYGYTFGSGTRLTVV.

The chain combines TRBV6-1 with TRBJ2-3, with 9 positions matching TRBD1. V was clipped by 6 bases and J by 3 bases; unmatched bases: 7. Germline loops: CDR1 MNHNS, CDR2 SASEGT. The CDR3 runs to 15 residues. CDR3 DNA sequence: TGTGCCAGCAGCCCGGAACAGGGGGCAACAGATACGCAGTATTTT. This encodes CASSPEQGATDTQYF.

The rearrangement links TRBV9 to TRBJ2-3; possibly TRBD2 for D (5 bases). Trimming left V 4 bases short and J 5 bases short, with 20 bases between. Per germline, CDR1 SGDLS and CDR2 YYNGEE. The CDR3 totals 16 residues. The DNA for the CDR3 is TGTGCCAGCAGCAACTTCCGGGAAGGGTATGGAGATACGCAGTATTTT. Protein: CASSNFREGYGDTQYF.

V usage is TRBV14 and J usage is TRBJ1-1; 8 nucleotides agree with TRBD1. From germline, CDR1 is SGHDN and CDR2 FVKESK. CDR3 length: 15 amino acids. V was pared by 1 base and J by 5 bases, with 6 bases of the junction left unmatched. Here the CDR3 DNA reads TGTGCCAGCAGCCAAGTGACAGGGGAGATTACTGAAGCTTTCTTT. Amino acids: CASSQVTGEITEAFF.

The CDR3 loop reads CASSHTGLYEQYF. DNA of the CDR3: TGTGCCAGCAGCCATACAGGCTTGTACGAGCAGTACTTC. V is TRBV7-9 and J is TRBJ2-7; maybe TRBD1 (5 bases). Trimming pared 5 bases from V and 4 bases from J, leaving 12 bases between. Germline CDR1 and CDR2: SEHNR and FQNEAQ (reference sequence). The length of the CDR3 is 13 residues.

This clone has just a few counts. V usage is TRBV7-2 and J usage is TRBJ2-1, with 10 bases identical to TRBD2. This CDR3 region has 16 residues. Germline trimming cut 0 bases from V and 8 bases from J; bases unmatched to any gene: 7. Germline CDR1 SGHTA, CDR2 FQGNSA. The CDR3 reads CASSLAGAGGPDEQFF. The CDR3 DNA follows: TGTGCCAGCAGCTTAGCGGGAGCGGGGGGGCCGGATGAGCAGTTCTTC.

The gene calls are TRBV6-5 and TRBJ2-2, with 7 bases identical to TRBD1. The length of the CDR3 is 15 residues. V trimming: 6 bases; J trimming: 3 bases; junction bases outside the gene matches: 7. The germline CDR1 and CDR2 sequences are MNHEY and SVGAGI. Here the CDR3 reads CASRRQGYDTGELFF. The CDR3, as DNA: TGTGCCAGCAGGAGACAGGGCTACGACACCGGGGAGCTGTTTTTT.

This clone was seen only a few times. The chain recombines TRBV19 with TRBJ2-7; perhaps TRBD1 as D (6 bases). Germline CDR1 and CDR2: LNHDA and SQIVND (reference sequence). V lost 5 bases to trimming and J lost 3 bases, with 17 bases between them. The CDR3 is 15 amino acids. CDR3 loop: CASSLDSRFLYEQYF. CDR3 coding DNA: TGTGCCAGTAGTCTGGACAGCAGATTCCTCTACGAGCAGTACTTC.

The chain uses TRBV18 and TRBJ2-7; 7 nucleotides match TRBD1. V lost 3 bases to trimming and J lost 5 bases; unmatched junction nucleotides: 7. The CDR3 has 14 amino acids. CDR1 is KGHSH and CDR2 is LQKENI in the germline V gene. The CDR3 spells CASSPNQGDDEQYF. CDR3 sequence (DNA): TGTGCCAGCTCACCCAACCAGGGGGACGACGAGCAGTACTTC.

The chain is built from TRBV5-1 and TRBJ1-1; 8 bases line up with TRBD1. The CDR3 has 14 residues. CDR1 and CDR2 (germline): SGHRS, YFSETQ. The J segment lost 4 bases and the V segment lost 4 bases, leaving 6 bases of the junction unmatched. The CDR3 nucleotides are TGCGCCAGCAGCACGGGACAGGACACCACTGAAGCTTTCTTT. Translation: CASSTGQDTTEAFF.

This clone came up a few times. V and J are TRBV2 and TRBJ1-1, with D possibly TRBD1 on 5 matching bases. The germline gives CDR1 SNHLY, CDR2 FYNNEI. This CDR3 has 14 residues. Deletions cut 7 bases from V and 6 bases from J, with 18 bases between. CDR3 nucleotides: TGTGCCAGCATCCTGGGGGGGTACGAATCTGAAGCTTTCTTT. Its protein product is CASILGGYESEAFF.

The rearrangement uses TRBV7-9 and TRBJ1-5, with 9 bases aligning to TRBD1. The CDR3 covers 15 residues. Germline lookup yields CDR1 SEHNR and CDR2 FQNEAQ (reference sequence). The trim removed 5 bases at V and 1 base at J, leaving 3 bases unmatched. Here the CDR3 DNA reads TGTGCCAGCAGCGCACAGGGGGCAAGCAATCAGCCCCAGCATTTT. Amino acid sequence: CASSAQGASNQPQHF.

This clone was seen only a few times. The chain carries TRBV9 and TRBJ2-1, with 8 bases identical to TRBD2. The ends lost 0 bases at V and 6 bases at J; junction bases unmatched: 8. Germline V lookup: CDR1 SGDLS, CDR2 YYNGEE. This CDR3 spans 16 amino acids. The CDR3 reads CASSVAVREVPNEQFF. In DNA form, the CDR3 reads TGTGCCAGCAGCGTAGCCGTGCGGGAGGTACCCAATGAGCAGTTCTTC.

The table lists this clone with a few counts. The chain has TRBV7-3 and TRBJ2-1, with D possibly matching TRBD1 (6 bases). V was clipped by 5 bases and J by 6 bases, with 11 bases between them. Germline lookup yields CDR1 SGHTA and CDR2 FQGTGA. This CDR3 spans 13 amino acids. The CDR3 protein is CASSPGDGNEQFF. Here the CDR3 DNA reads TGTGCCAGCAGCCCAGGGGACGGCAATGAGCAGTTCTTC. Filled out from reference TRBV7-3 and TRBJ2-1, the complete variable domain reads GAGVSQTPSNKVTEKGKYVELRCDPISGHTALYWYRQSLGQGPEFLIYFQGTGAADDSGLPNDRFFAVRPEGSVSTLKIQRTERGDSAVYLCASSPGDGNEQFFGPGTRLTVL.

This clone was seen a handful of times. The chain carries TRBV29-1 and TRBJ2-5; no definite D call. The CDR3 is 11 residues long. The germline V and J ends were trimmed by 4 bases and 1 base, with 4 bases remaining between them. Germline V lookup: CDR1 SQVTM, CDR2 ANQGSEA. The CDR3 loop reads CSVGAQETQYF. In DNA form, the CDR3 reads TGCAGCGTTGGAGCCCAAGAGACCCAGTACTTC. Looking up the rest from reference TRBV29-1 and TRBJ2-5 gives the full variable domain: SAVISQKPSRDICQRGTSLTIQCQVDSQVTMMFWYRQQPGQSLTLIATANQGSEATYESGFVIDKFPISRPNLTFSTLTVSNMSPEDSSIYLCSVGAQETQYFGPGTRLLVL.

The chain is built from TRBV27 and TRBJ1-2, with D possibly TRBD1 on 5 matching bases. Germline V gene sequence: CDR1 MNHEY, CDR2 SMNVEV (reference sequence). The CDR3 loop spans 13 amino acids. The V end lost 5 bases, the J end lost 4 bases, and 11 bases lay between the germline ends. The CDR3 DNA follows: TGTGCCAGCAGTGCGGACACGGCCTATGGCTACACCTTC. This codes for CASSADTAYGYTF.

The rearrangement uses TRBV4-1 and TRBJ1-4; no definite D call. This CDR3 contains 16 residues. Germline V CDR1 and CDR2: MGHRA, YSYEKL. Trimming cost V 0 bases and J 2 bases, with 10 bases left between them. CDR3 DNA: TGCGCCAGCAGCCAAGACGAGACCAGGACTAATGAAAAACTGTTTTTT. This encodes CASSQDETRTNEKLFF.

The V and J genes are TRBV28 and TRBJ2-2; the match to TRBD1 covers 8 bases. The CDR3 sequence is 18 residues long. V trimming: 5 bases; J trimming: 1 base; junction bases outside the gene matches: 12. The germline CDR1 and CDR2 sequences are MDHEN and SYDVKM. The CDR3 bases are TGTGCCAGCAGTCTAAACCTCCCTGACAGGGGGAACACCGGGGAGCTGTTTTTT. Protein: CASSLNLPDRGNTGELFF.

The gene calls are TRBV29-1 and TRBJ1-1, with D perhaps TRBD1 (6 bases). Germline V gene sequence: CDR1 SQVTM, CDR2 ANQGSEA. Trimming stripped 7 bases from V and 5 bases from J, with 23 bases between. The CDR3 sequence is 15 residues long. CDR3 amino acids: CSARRTVGDLTEAFF. The CDR3, as DNA: TGCAGCGCCCGAAGGACAGTTGGAGATCTTACTGAAGCTTTCTTT.

The V and J genes are TRBV6-6 and TRBJ1-1; 7 bases match TRBD1. V lost 0 bases and J lost 5; bases outside the gene matches: 0. Germline V lookup: CDR1 MNHNY, CDR2 SVGAGI (reference sequence). CDR3 size: 13 residues. This CDR3 reads CASSYSQGTEAFF. In nucleotides, the CDR3 is TGTGCCAGCAGTTACTCACAGGGGACTGAAGCTTTCTTT.

V and J are TRBV7-3 and TRBJ2-1, with 7 bases identical to TRBD1. CDR1 and CDR2 (germline): SGHTA, FQGTGA. V dropped 3 bases and J dropped 0; count of bases not matched to a gene: 2. The CDR3 has 15 amino acids. The CDR3 DNA reads TGTGCCAGCAGCTTTGACAGGGACTCCTACAATGAGCAGTTCTTC. Protein: CASSFDRDSYNEQFF.

This clone was detected only a few times. The chain combines TRBV6-5 with TRBJ2-7; possibly TRBD1 for D (6 bases). V lost 0 bases, J lost 2 bases, and 11 bases lay in between. Germline assignment: CDR1 MNHEY and CDR2 SVGAGI. This CDR3 is 15 amino acids long. Here the CDR3 reads CASSYSGTPTYEQYF. DNA for the CDR3: TGTGCCAGCAGTTACTCTGGGACACCTACCTACGAGCAGTACTTC.

This clone occurred a few times. CDR3: CASTSDREETQYF. The CDR3 DNA sequence: TGCGCCAGCACTTCGGACAGAGAGGAGACCCAGTACTTC. The genes are TRBV5-1 and TRBJ2-5, with D possibly matching TRBD1 (6 bases). The V and J ends lost 6 bases and 5 bases respectively, with 14 bases between them. This CDR3 is 13 amino acids long. From germline, CDR1 is SGHRS and CDR2 YFSETQ.

The J gene is TRBJ1-5, the V gene TRBV4-2, with D maybe TRBD1 (5 bases). This CDR3 is 15 amino acids long. From germline, CDR1 is LGHNA and CDR2 YNFKEQ. Between the trimmed V and J ends, which lost 4 bases and 5 bases, there was a span of 15 bases. This CDR3 reads CASSPHGAGDQPQHF. CDR3 coding DNA: TGTGCCAGCAGCCCCCACGGGGCGGGGGATCAGCCCCAGCATTTT.

In this sample, this clone turned up a few times. The same CDR3 can be traced to other DNA sequences in this sample. This chain connects TRBV18 to TRBJ2-5; D is undetermined. The V and J ends lost 2 bases and 1 base respectively, with 8 bases between them. CDR1 is KGHSH, CDR2 LQKENI, per germline. This CDR3 has 14 residues. DNA of the CDR3: TGTGCCAGCTCACCAGGGCAGAGCCAAGAGACCCAGTACTTC. The encoded protein is CASSPGQSQETQYF.

This clone appeared a few times. V gene TRBV7-2 combines with J gene TRBJ2-3; TRBD2 might be the D (5 bases). The CDR3 is made up of 14 amino acids. Trimming took off 10 bases at V and 3 bases at J, with 17 bases between the two ends. Germline V gene sequence: CDR1 SGHTA, CDR2 FQGNSA. The CDR3 bases are TGTGCCACCCGGGTCGAGGGTTTAACAGATACGCAGTATTTT. Protein sequence: CATRVEGLTDTQYF. Full variable domain (outside the CDR3, taken from reference TRBV7-2 and TRBJ2-3): GAGVSQSPSNKVTEKGKDVELRCDPISGHTALYWYRQSLGQGLEFLIYFQGNSAPDKSGLPSDRFSAERTGGSVSTLTIQRTQQEDSAVYLCATRVEGLTDTQYFGPGTRLTVL.

This chain joins TRBV6-1 and TRBJ1-1; TRBD1 is a possible D gene (6 bases). The V gene lost 7 bases and the J gene lost 7 bases, with 13 bases spanning the gap. CDR3 length: 12 residues. Germline V gene sequence: CDR1 MNHNS, CDR2 SASEGT. CDR3 amino acids: CASKGQNDEAFF. The CDR3 nucleotides read TGTGCCAGCAAAGGACAGAACGATGAAGCTTTCTTT.

The V and J genes are TRBV21-1 and TRBJ2-7; no DNA check was done on the table's D call, TRBD2. TRBV21-1 is noted as a pseudogene. This CDR3 comprises 21 residues. The CDR3 region is CASSKGGEGNGSGTISYEQYF. The DNA of the CDR3 is TGTGCCAGCAGCAAAGGGGGTGAGGGGAACGGGAGCGGGACCATCTCCTACGAGCAGTACTTC.

This clone occurred a few times. This chain links TRBV7-2 with TRBJ1-4; D is ambiguous. The V and J ends lost 2 bases and 4 bases respectively, with 5 bases between them. CDR1 SGHTA and CDR2 FQGNSA come from the germline V gene. The CDR3 runs to 13 residues. Here the CDR3 reads CASSLQINEKLFF. The DNA of the CDR3 is TGTGCCAGCAGCTTACAAATTAATGAAAAACTGTTTTTT.

The CDR3 region is CASSNRQSSGNTIYF. The CDR3 DNA reads TGTGCCAGCAGTAACCGACAGTCCTCTGGAAACACCATATATTTT. The chain carries TRBV6-6 and TRBJ1-3, with a weak D call TRBD1 (5 bases). V shed 5 bases and J shed 0 bases, with 11 bases lying between them. Germline values: CDR1 MNHNY, CDR2 SVGAGI (reference sequence). The CDR3 totals 15 residues.

The J gene is TRBJ2-3, the V gene TRBV28; tentatively, D is TRBD2 (5 bases). Looked up from germline, CDR1 is MDHEN and CDR2 is SYDVKM. Trimming pared 9 bases from V and 6 bases from J, leaving 16 bases between. This CDR3 is built from 13 residues. The CDR3 nucleotides are TGTGCCAGTGGCGCCGGCGGGCGGGATACGCAGTATTTT. Its translation: CASGAGGRDTQYF.

A note on this clone: Other DNA sequences from this sample encode an identical CDR3 as well. V gene TRBV7-2 combines with J gene TRBJ2-1, with a possible D match to TRBD2 (7 bases). The CDR3 is made up of 16 amino acids. V gave up 5 bases and J gave up 6 bases, with 20 bases separating them. CDR1 SGHTA and CDR2 FQGNSA come from the germline V gene. The CDR3 reads CASSPEVGGQGNEQFF. Here the CDR3 DNA reads TGTGCCAGCAGCCCAGAGGTCGGGGGGCAAGGCAATGAGCAGTTCTTC. The full variable domain, in which reference TRBV7-2 and TRBJ2-1 provide the parts outside the CDR3, is GAGVSQSPSNKVTEKGKDVELRCDPISGHTALYWYRQSLGQGLEFLIYFQGNSAPDKSGLPSDRFSAERTGGSVSTLTIQRTQQEDSAVYLCASSPEVGGQGNEQFFGPGTRLTVL.